Given below is one TCR beta chain in context. Antigen: not known. Here immunoSEQ multiplex PCR was the method, and the copy in TCRdb shows in-frame clones only, minus some. The sample has about 45,000 clones; about 86% are singletons. The data are from a study of STAT5B mutations in CD4+ large granular lymphocyte leukemia. Study-wide points: Main leukemic clonotypes were patient-specific, but about 25% appeared at low frequency elsewhere.

This CDR3 is 15 amino acids long. Between the trimmed V and J ends, which lost 5 bases and 1 base, there was a span of 14 bases. Germline V gene lookup returns CDR1 MNHNY and CDR2 SVGAGI (reference sequence). This receptor was taken from a human donor in good health. Sequencing input: CD4+ T cells from blood buffy coats. The chain couples TRBV6-6 to TRBJ1-1; D is ambiguous. The CDR3 coding sequence is TGTGCCAGCAGTACACCTCGGCTCGCGAACACTGAAGCTTTCTTT. Translation: CASSTPRLANTEAFF.